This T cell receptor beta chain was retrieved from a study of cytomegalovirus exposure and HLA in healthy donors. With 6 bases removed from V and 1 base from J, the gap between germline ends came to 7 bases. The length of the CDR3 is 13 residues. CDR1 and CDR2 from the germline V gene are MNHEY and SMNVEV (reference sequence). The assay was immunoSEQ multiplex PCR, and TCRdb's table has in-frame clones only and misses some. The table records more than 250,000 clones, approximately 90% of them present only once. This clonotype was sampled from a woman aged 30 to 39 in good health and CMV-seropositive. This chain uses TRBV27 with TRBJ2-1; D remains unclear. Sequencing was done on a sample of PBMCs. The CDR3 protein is CASRDGSYNEQFF. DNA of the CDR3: TGTGCCAGCAGGGACGGGTCCTACAATGAGCAGTTCTTC.